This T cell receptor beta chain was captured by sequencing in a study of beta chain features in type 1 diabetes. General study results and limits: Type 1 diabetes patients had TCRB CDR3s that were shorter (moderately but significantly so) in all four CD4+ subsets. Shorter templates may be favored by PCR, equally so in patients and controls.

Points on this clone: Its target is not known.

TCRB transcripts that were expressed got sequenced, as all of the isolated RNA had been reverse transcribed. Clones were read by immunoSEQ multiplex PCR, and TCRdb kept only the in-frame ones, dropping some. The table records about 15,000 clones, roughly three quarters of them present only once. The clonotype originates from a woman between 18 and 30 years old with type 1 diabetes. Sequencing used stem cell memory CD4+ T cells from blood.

The CDR3, as DNA: TGTGCCAGCAGCTTACTCGGCAGGGACTACGAGAACACTGAAGCTTTCTTT. It translates to CASSLLGRDYENTEAFF. The chain carries TRBV11-3 and TRBJ1-1, with D maybe TRBD1 (5 bases). CDR1 is SGHNT, CDR2 YENEEA, per germline. The length of the CDR3 is 17 residues. The ends were cut back, 2 bases at V and 1 base at J, with 17 bases in the middle.